This TCR beta chain was found in a study of response to subunit inactivated influenza vaccine. MiXCR, applied by TCRdb to the RT-PCR reads, yields one record per CDR3 protein. The sample holds roughly 460,000 distinct CDR3 sequences, 10% to 11% seen once. The CDR3 has 15 residues. With 0 bases removed from V and 2 bases from J, the gap between germline ends came to 10 bases. Per the germline V gene, CDR1 is SGHRS and CDR2 is YFSETQ. There are a few counts of this clonotype. This chain connects TRBV5-1 to TRBJ2-3; perhaps TRBD1 as D (5 bases). This TCR was recovered from a man aged 50-60 years who received an inactivated influenza vaccine. This sample comprised PBMCs from blood, obtained 45 days after vaccination. For the CDR3, the DNA is TGCGCCAGCAGCTTGGCAGGGCCCTACACAGATACGCAGTATTTT. It translates to CASSLAGPYTDTQYF.